One sample yielded the 10 T cell receptor beta chains listed below, sequenced in a study of blood T cell repertoires in COVID-19. Generated by immunoSEQ multiplex PCR, the TCRdb table keeps only in-frame clones and is missing some. Of about 480,000 clones listed, less than 90% are singletons. Sequencing used PBMCs or T cells enriched from blood (not recorded which). The source of these receptors is a woman in her sixties or seventies who had recovered from COVID-19.

The chain joins TRBV3-1 (or the pseudogene TRBV3-2) to TRBJ2-2; unclear D gene. The germline V and J ends were trimmed by 4 bases and 8 bases, with 8 bases remaining between them. This CDR3 is 12 amino acids long. Per germline, CDR1 LGHDT and CDR2 YNNKEL (reference sequence). CDR3 residues: CASSPNVGELFF. The DNA of the CDR3 is TGTGCCAGCAGCCCTAATGTAGGGGAGCTGTTTTTT.

V gene TRBV3-1 (or the pseudogene TRBV3-2) combines with J gene TRBJ1-5; TRBD1 agrees at 7 bases. The CDR3 runs 14 residues. Germline CDR1 LGHDT, CDR2 YNNKEL (reference sequence). V dropped 4 bases and J dropped 5; count of bases not matched to a gene: 5. Here the CDR3 reads CASSRRGSDQPQHF. CDR3 bases: TGTGCCAGCAGCCGCAGGGGGTCCGATCAGCCCCAGCATTTT.

This chain links TRBV29-1 with TRBJ2-7; TRBD1 agrees at 12 bases. Looked up from germline, CDR1 is SQVTM and CDR2 is ANQGSEA. The CDR3 contains 16 residues. The V gene end was trimmed by 4 bases and the J gene end by 7 bases; junction bases not matched to a gene: 14. The CDR3 region is CSVVFRGTGGAWEQYV. In DNA form, the CDR3 reads TGCAGCGTTGTATTCCGAGGGACAGGGGGCGCCTGGGAGCAGTACGTC.

This clone was recorded a few times. The chain recombines TRBV24-1 with TRBJ1-5; perhaps TRBD1 as D (5 bases). V lost 6 bases and J lost 1, with 12 bases in between. The CDR3 has 15 amino acids. Germline values: CDR1 KGHDR, CDR2 SFDVKD. The CDR3 DNA reads as TGTGCCACCAGTCCAGGGTTCACGAGCAATCAGCCCCAGCATTTT. The encoded protein is CATSPGFTSNQPQHF.

This chain links TRBV3-1 (or the pseudogene TRBV3-2) with TRBJ2-5; 11 positions agree with TRBD2. Looked up from germline, CDR1 is LGHDT and CDR2 is YNNKEL (reference sequence). With V trimmed by 3 bases and J by 4 bases, 1 base remained unmatched. CDR3 length equals 14 residues. In nucleotides, the CDR3 is TGTGCCAGCAGCCAGGGACTAGCGGCAGAGACCCAGTACTTC. As protein: CASSQGLAAETQYF.

The chain couples TRBV12-5 to TRBJ1-2, with 7 nucleotides matching TRBD1. Germline V gives CDR1 LGHNT, CDR2 FRNRAP. The CDR3 runs to 15 residues. The V gene end was trimmed by 4 bases and the J gene end by 10 bases; junction bases not matched to a gene: 15. The CDR3 region is CASGSFPRDRSVYTF. In nucleotides, the CDR3 is TGTGCTAGTGGTTCTTTCCCTAGGGACAGAAGTGTCTACACCTTC.

V is TRBV11-3 and J is TRBJ1-1, with TRBD1 as a possible D gene (5 bases). CDR1 and CDR2 from the germline V gene are SGHNT and YENEEA. CDR3 size: 11 residues. Trimming removed 3 bases from V and 8 bases from J, with 7 bases in between. CDR3 in amino acids: CASSFNREAFF. CDR3 in DNA: TGTGCCAGCAGCTTTAACAGGGAAGCTTTCTTT.

J is TRBJ2-3 and V is TRBV30, with D possibly matching TRBD2 (6 bases). Germline-derived CDR1 and CDR2 are GTSNPN and SVGIG (reference sequence). With 5 bases removed from V and 0 bases from J, the gap between germline ends came to 12 bases. CDR3 length equals 14 residues. CDR3: CAWARDFSTDTQYF. DNA of the CDR3: TGTGCCTGGGCCCGGGACTTCAGCACAGATACGCAGTATTTT.

The chain couples TRBV7-6 to TRBJ2-3, with D possibly being TRBD2 (6 bases). Germline CDR1 is SGHVS and CDR2 is FNYEAQ. The CDR3 is 14 amino acids. V lost 9 bases to trimming and J lost 6 bases, with 19 bases between them. CDR3 DNA sequence: TGTGCCAGTAGAATCGGGGGAGGTTTTGATACGCAGTATTTT. Translated: CASRIGGGFDTQYF.

In this sample, this clone turned up a few times. V usage is TRBV24-1 and J usage is TRBJ2-5; D is perhaps TRBD2 (6 bases). The germline V and J ends were trimmed by 5 bases and 5 bases, with 17 bases remaining between them. The germline V gene has CDR1 KGHDR and CDR2 SFDVKD. The CDR3 totals 15 residues. CDR3 coding DNA: TGTGCCACCAGTGCGTGGCAGGGAGGTGGTGAGACCCAGTACTTC. Its translation: CATSAWQGGGETQYF.